This is a list of T cell receptor beta chains from one sample in a study of CD8 T cells in Susac syndrome. One entry per CDR3 protein results from TCRdb running MiXCR on the immunoSEQ multiplex PCR reads. Altogether 73,000 or so distinct CDR3 sequences are present, approximately 94% being singletons, with the ten largest covering around 0.4%. The sample comprised CD8+ T cells from PBMCs. These receptors all come from a human donor with multiple sclerosis. Both conserved end residues are part of each CDR3. D genes are given only for firm matches. Some rows have no size entry. The others give once, few or many, or a class for an expanded clone.

>TRBJ1-2|.|TRBV4-2|.
CASSQDSALGGYTF
TGTGCCAGCAGCCAAGATTCAGCCCTGGGTGGCTACACCTTC
>TRBJ2-4|.|TRBV6-2/TRBV6-3|.
CASSYTGAKNIQYF
TGTGCCAGCAGTTACACGGGAGCCAAAAACATTCAGTACTTC
>TRBJ1-1|.|TRBV6-5|.
CASTLGQLNTEAFF
TGTGCCAGTACGTTGGGCCAACTAAACACTGAAGCTTTCTTT
>TRBJ2-1|once|TRBV6-4|TRBD2
CASSGTSGGANEQFF
TGTGCCAGCAGTGGGACTAGCGGGGGGGCCAATGAGCAGTTCTTC
>TRBJ2-7|once|TRBV2|.
CASSAPEDRSIYEQYF
TGTGCCAGCAGTGCACCCGAAGACAGGTCAATCTACGAGCAGTACTTC
>TRBJ2-1|.|TRBV3-1|TRBD2
CASSHSLAGGLNEQFF
TGTGCCAGCAGCCACAGCCTAGCGGGAGGACTCAATGAGCAGTTCTTC
>TRBJ1-5|.|TRBV27|.
CASRLGLGQPQHF
TGTGCCAGCAGGTTAGGTCTGGGTCAGCCCCAGCATTTT
>TRBJ1-1|.|TRBV4-1|.
CASSQAHRGNTEAFF
TGCGCCAGCAGCCAGGCCCATAGGGGGAACACTGAAGCTTTCTTT
>TRBJ2-7|once|TRBV4-3|.
CASSQDPSGWEQYF
TGCGCCAGCAGCCAAGATCCGTCGGGGTGGGAGCAGTACTTC
>TRBJ2-2|.|TRBV2|TRBD1
CASSARGQGDTGELFF
TGTGCCAGCAGTGCGAGGGGACAGGGGGACACCGGGGAGCTGTTTTTT
>TRBJ2-7|.|TRBV20-1|TRBD1
CSALDGTVYEQYF
TGCAGTGCTTTGGACGGGACAGTCTACGAGCAGTACTTC
>TRBJ2-1|.|TRBV20-1|.
CSARDLGSSYNEQFF
TGCAGTGCTAGAGATCTCGGGAGCTCCTACAATGAGCAGTTCTTC
>TRBJ1-1|.|TRBV4-1|TRBD1
CASSQDLRGPVNTEAFF
TGCGCCAGCAGCCAAGATCTGAGGGGGCCCGTGAACACTGAAGCTTTCTTT
>TRBJ2-5|.|TRBV6-6|TRBD1
CASSHLGQGIGETQYF
TGTGCCAGCAGCCACCTAGGACAGGGGATAGGCGAGACCCAGTACTTC
>TRBJ2-7|.|TRBV4-2|TRBD2
CASSPERDSYEQYF
TGTGCCAGCAGCCCGGAGCGGGACTCCTACGAGCAGTACTTC
>TRBJ2-5|.|TRBV20-1|.
CSATKGLQETQYF
TGCAGTGCCACTAAGGGTCTCCAAGAGACCCAGTACTTC
>TRBJ1-1|.|TRBV10-2|.
CASSDSPGRSPMNTEAFF
TGCGCCAGCAGTGACTCCCCGGGACGGAGCCCTATGAACACTGAAGCTTTCTTT
>TRBJ2-1|.|TRBV7-2|TRBD1
CASSLTARGHEQFF
TGTGCCAGCAGCTTAACGGCCAGGGGGCATGAGCAGTTCTTC
>TRBJ2-1|.|TRBV5-4|TRBD2
CASSLAGSGGYNEQFF
TGTGCCAGCAGCTTGGCCGGTAGCGGGGGATACAATGAGCAGTTCTTC
>TRBJ1-1|.|TRBV9|.
CASSVSSQGNTEAFF
TGTGCCAGCAGCGTCAGTAGCCAGGGGAACACTGAAGCTTTCTTT
>TRBJ2-6|.|TRBV2|.
CASSVGAKGANVLTF
TGTGCCAGCAGTGTGGGGGCAAAAGGGGCCAACGTCCTGACTTTC
>TRBJ2-5|.|TRBV27|.
CASSLLGFGETQYF
TGTGCCAGCAGTTTATTAGGGTTTGGGGAGACCCAGTACTTC
>TRBJ2-5|once|TRBV12-3/TRBV12-4|TRBD2
CASSFWGRALGETQYF
TGTGCCAGCAGTTTTTGGGGGAGGGCCCTGGGAGAGACCCAGTACTTC
>TRBJ2-7|.|TRBV27|TRBD2
CASSGASGGYEQYF
TGTGCCAGCAGTGGGGCTAGCGGGGGGTACGAGCAGTACTTC
>TRBJ1-3|.|TRBV27|.
CASSSRGPFGTIYF
TGTGCCAGCAGTTCCAGGGGTCCCTTTGGCACCATATATTTT
>TRBJ2-3|.|TRBV4-2|TRBD2
CASSQGREATDTQYF
TGTGCCAGCAGCCAAGGGCGGGAGGCCACAGATACGCAGTATTTT
>TRBJ2-7|.|TRBV29-1|.
CSVEGAAGREEYEQYF
TGCAGCGTTGAAGGGGCGGCGGGAAGGGAAGAGTACGAGCAGTACTTC
>TRBJ2-1|.|TRBV7-2|TRBD1
CASSWTRDRGPRRNEQFF
TGTGCCAGCAGCTGGACTCGGGACAGGGGGCCTCGACGGAATGAGCAGTTCTTC
>TRBJ2-1|.|TRBV18|TRBD1
CASSPGTGPTNEQFF
TGTGCCAGCTCACCAGGGACAGGTCCTACCAATGAGCAGTTCTTC
>TRBJ2-1|.|TRBV5-1|TRBD2
CASSVAGGPKVEQFF
TGCGCCAGCAGCGTAGCGGGAGGGCCAAAGGTTGAGCAGTTCTTC
>TRBJ2-7|.|TRBV29-1|.
CSVVVSGEQYF
TGCAGCGTAGTAGTTAGCGGCGAGCAGTACTTC
>TRBJ2-7|.|TRBV29-1|.
CSAITQGDGEQYF
TGCAGCGCCATCACCCAGGGAGATGGGGAGCAGTACTTC
>TRBJ2-1|.|TRBV15|.
CATSREGSGLIYNEQFF
TGTGCCACCAGCAGAGAAGGGTCCGGGCTGATATACAATGAGCAGTTCTTC
>TRBJ2-3|.|TRBV4-3|TRBD2
CASSQGLGVTDTQYF
TGCGCCAGCAGCCAGGGACTAGGGGTCACAGATACGCAGTATTTT
>TRBJ1-1|.|TRBV27|.
CASSFYRPMSTEAFF
TGTGCCAGCAGTTTCTACAGACCGATGTCTACTGAAGCTTTCTTT
>TRBJ2-1|.|TRBV5-4|TRBD1
CASSLRDRVFEQFF
TGTGCCAGCAGCTTACGGGACAGGGTCTTTGAGCAGTTCTTC
>TRBJ1-1|.|TRBV5-1|.
CASSVSGSYTEAFF
TGCGCCAGCAGCGTCTCCGGGAGTTACACTGAAGCTTTCTTT
>TRBJ2-7|once|TRBV7-6|TRBD2
CASSLASGGSSYEQYF
TGTGCCAGCAGCTTGGCTAGCGGGGGGAGCTCCTACGAGCAGTACTTC
>TRBJ2-7|.|TRBV29-1|TRBD1
CSVLGQGNEYEQYF
TGCAGCGTTCTAGGACAGGGGAATGAATACGAGCAGTACTTC
>TRBJ2-7|.|TRBV7-7|.
CASSPRGLTYEQYF
TGTGCCAGCAGCCCTAGAGGCCTAACCTACGAGCAGTACTTC
>TRBJ2-1|.|TRBV21-1|.
CASSKGTSGSEQFF
TGTGCCAGCAGCAAAGGGACTAGCGGGAGTGAGCAGTTCTTC
>TRBJ2-5|.|TRBV3-1|TRBD2
CASSQDALAGIETQYF
TGTGCCAGCAGCCAAGATGCCCTAGCGGGGATAGAGACCCAGTACTTC
>TRBJ2-5|.|TRBV11-2|.
CASSLDPGLEETQYF
TGTGCCAGCAGCTTAGATCCCGGACTGGAAGAGACCCAGTACTTC